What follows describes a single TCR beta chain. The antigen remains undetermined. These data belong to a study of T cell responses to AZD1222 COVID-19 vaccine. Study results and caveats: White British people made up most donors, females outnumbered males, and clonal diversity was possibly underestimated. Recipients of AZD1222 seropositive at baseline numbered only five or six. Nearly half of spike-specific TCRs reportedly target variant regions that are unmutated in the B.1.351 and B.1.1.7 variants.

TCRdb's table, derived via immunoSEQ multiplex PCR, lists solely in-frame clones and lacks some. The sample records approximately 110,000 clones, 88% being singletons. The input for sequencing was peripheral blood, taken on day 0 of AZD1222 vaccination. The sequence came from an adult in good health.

CDR3 amino acids: CASNAGASGANVLTF. The CDR3 DNA reads TGTGCCAGTAACGCCGGGGCAAGTGGGGCCAACGTCCTGACTTTC. This chain links TRBV19 with TRBJ2-6; D is tentatively TRBD1 or TRBD2 (5 bases each). V gave up 7 bases and J gave up 3 bases, with 13 bases separating them. The CDR3 totals 15 residues. Germline V gives CDR1 LNHDA, CDR2 SQIVND (reference sequence).